Listed below are T cell receptor beta chains from one sample, sequenced in a study of OX40 agonist ivuxolimab in advanced cancers. The assay was immunoSEQ multiplex PCR, and TCRdb's table has in-frame clones only and misses some. The sample yields about 67,000 clones, 70% to 85% seen once. The specimen comprised CD4+ or CD8+ T cells sorted from blood, sampled in a trial of the OX40 agonist ivuxolimab. The receptors here all came from an adult with an advanced solid tumor such as melanoma, head and neck, liver or kidney cancer. CDR3s include the opening cysteine and the closing phenylalanine or tryptophan. The D gene is left open where the match is weak. Some rows have no size entry. The others give once, few or many, or a class for an expanded clone.

D gene: NA; clone size: NA; J gene: TRBJ1-2; V gene: TRBV5-4; CDR3 DNA: TGTGCCAGCAGCGCGGACAGAAACTATGGCTACACCTTC; CDR3 protein: CASSADRNYGYTF
D gene: TRBD1; clone size: few; J gene: TRBJ1-6; V gene: TRBV19; CDR3 DNA: TGTGCCAGTACCACCGGGACAGGGCTGTCACCCCTCCACTTT; CDR3 protein: CASTTGTGLSPLHF
D gene: NA; clone size: few; J gene: TRBJ2-7; V gene: TRBV19; CDR3 DNA: TGTGCCAGTAGTTTCAGCGCGACCGGGACAAATTACGAGCAGTACTTC; CDR3 protein: CASSFSATGTNYEQYF
D gene: NA; clone size: NA; J gene: TRBJ2-2; V gene: TRBV14; CDR3 DNA: TGTGCCAGCCAGGACTGGGGGGCCGGGGAGCTGTTTTTT; CDR3 protein: CASQDWGAGELFF
D gene: TRBD1; clone size: NA; J gene: TRBJ2-3; V gene: TRBV4-3; CDR3 DNA: TGCGCCAGCAGCCAGGGGCAGGGGGTTGGTAGCACAGATACGCAGTATTTT; CDR3 protein: CASSQGQGVGSTDTQYF
D gene: TRBD1; clone size: many; J gene: TRBJ1-5; V gene: TRBV27; CDR3 DNA: TGTGCCACCTCGGACAGGGAAGGTCAGCCCCAGCATTTT; CDR3 protein: CATSDREGQPQHF
D gene: TRBD1; clone size: few; J gene: TRBJ1-6; V gene: TRBV19; CDR3 DNA: TGTGCCAGTAGTATTCAGACAGGGACCAATTCACCCCTCCACTTT; CDR3 protein: CASSIQTGTNSPLHF
D gene: NA; clone size: NA; J gene: TRBJ1-1; V gene: TRBV6-1; CDR3 DNA: TGTGCCAGCCCCCCCCCGGGGTCCCTTGGAGCTTTCTTT; CDR3 protein: CASPPPGSLGAFF
D gene: TRBD1; clone size: NA; J gene: TRBJ2-2; V gene: TRBV7-3; CDR3 DNA: TGTGCCAGCAGCTCCATCGGGACAGGGGGCACCGGGGAGCTGTTTTTT; CDR3 protein: CASSSIGTGGTGELFF
D gene: NA; clone size: NA; J gene: TRBJ1-2; V gene: TRBV6-6; CDR3 DNA: TGTGCCAGCAGACTCACAGCTAACTATGGCTACACCTTC; CDR3 protein: CASRLTANYGYTF
D gene: TRBD1; clone size: NA; J gene: TRBJ2-5; V gene: TRBV19; CDR3 DNA: TGTGCCAGTAGTCCCACCCTGCCGGGACAGGAGACCCAGTACTTC; CDR3 protein: CASSPTLPGQETQYF
D gene: TRBD2; clone size: NA; J gene: TRBJ2-1; V gene: TRBV28; CDR3 DNA: TGTGCCAGCAGCATGACCGGGGGGGCTTCACTAGCCGCGTTCTTC; CDR3 protein: CASSMTGGASLAAFF
D gene: NA; clone size: NA; J gene: TRBJ1-4; V gene: TRBV7-9; CDR3 DNA: TGTGCCAGCAGCTTTCGGGGGGGAGGTGAAAAACTGTTTTTT; CDR3 protein: CASSFRGGGEKLFF
D gene: NA; clone size: NA; J gene: TRBJ1-1; V gene: TRBV7-9; CDR3 DNA: TGTGCCAGCAGCTTAGAACAAGCTTTCTTT; CDR3 protein: CASSLEQAFF
D gene: NA; clone size: NA; J gene: TRBJ1-6; V gene: TRBV15; CDR3 DNA: TGTGCCACCAGCAGAGATCCCCCCGGGGCAGGGACGGGATCACCCCTCCACTTT; CDR3 protein: CATSRDPPGAGTGSPLHF
D gene: NA; clone size: NA; J gene: TRBJ2-2; V gene: TRBV4-1; CDR3 DNA: TGCGCCAGCAGTCTGCACGGGGAGCTGTTTTTT; CDR3 protein: CASSLHGELFF
D gene: TRBD1; clone size: NA; J gene: TRBJ2-7; V gene: TRBV5-1; CDR3 DNA: TGCGCCAGCAGCTTGGGGGGGACAGGAATTCCTTCCGAGCAGTACTTC; CDR3 protein: CASSLGGTGIPSEQYF
D gene: TRBD2; clone size: NA; J gene: TRBJ2-2; V gene: TRBV11-3; CDR3 DNA: TGTGCCAGCAGCTTAAGGCGGGGAACTAGCGGAAAGGTTGTCACCGGGGAGCTGTTTTTT; CDR3 protein: CASSLRRGTSGKVVTGELFF
D gene: NA; clone size: NA; J gene: TRBJ1-4; V gene: TRBV10-2; CDR3 DNA: TGCGCCAGCAGTGAGTCAGCGGCCGTTGGAAAACTGTTTTTT; CDR3 protein: CASSESAAVGKLFF
D gene: NA; clone size: NA; J gene: TRBJ1-2; V gene: TRBV18; CDR3 DNA: TGTGCCAGCTCGGGATTCGACTATGGCTACACCTTC; CDR3 protein: CASSGFDYGYTF
D gene: NA; clone size: NA; J gene: TRBJ2-1; V gene: TRBV6-5; CDR3 DNA: TGTGCCAGCAGAGAGCAGTGGCTAGCGTCCAATGAGCAGTTCTTC; CDR3 protein: CASREQWLASNEQFF
D gene: NA; clone size: NA; J gene: TRBJ2-4; V gene: TRBV5-6; CDR3 DNA: TGTGCCAGCAGCTTGGATGGGGCCAAAAACATTCAGTACTTC; CDR3 protein: CASSLDGAKNIQYF
D gene: TRBD2; clone size: NA; J gene: TRBJ2-1; V gene: TRBV5-1; CDR3 DNA: TGCGCCAGCAGCTACGAGGGAGGGCCCCCCTACAATGAGCAGTTCTTC; CDR3 protein: CASSYEGGPPYNEQFF
D gene: TRBD2; clone size: NA; J gene: TRBJ2-1; V gene: TRBV18; CDR3 DNA: TGTGCCAGCTCACCAGCCCCCACTAGCGGGGGGGAGTTCTTC; CDR3 protein: CASSPAPTSGGEFF
D gene: NA; clone size: NA; J gene: TRBJ1-1; V gene: TRBV7-3; CDR3 DNA: TGTGCCAGCAGTTTCAGTGGGGACACTGAAGCTTTCTTT; CDR3 protein: CASSFSGDTEAFF
D gene: TRBD1; clone size: NA; J gene: TRBJ2-5; V gene: TRBV7-9; CDR3 DNA: TGTGCCAGCAGCTTAAAGGGTGGGACAGGGGGAGAGACCCAGTACTTC; CDR3 protein: CASSLKGGTGGETQYF
D gene: NA; clone size: few; J gene: TRBJ1-5; V gene: TRBV6-4; CDR3 DNA: TGTGCCAGCACCCCCTCCTTGGGAGTAGGGCCCCAGCATTTT; CDR3 protein: CASTPSLGVGPQHF
D gene: NA; clone size: NA; J gene: TRBJ2-6; V gene: TRBV28; CDR3 DNA: TGTGCCAGCAGTTTACCAACAGGAGCAGGGGCCAACGTCCTGACTTTC; CDR3 protein: CASSLPTGAGANVLTF
D gene: TRBD1; clone size: few; J gene: TRBJ1-2; V gene: TRBV6-5; CDR3 DNA: TGTGCCAGCAGTAGCGGACAGGCTCAAGTCTCTGGCTACACCTTC; CDR3 protein: CASSSGQAQVSGYTF
D gene: TRBD1; clone size: NA; J gene: TRBJ2-1; V gene: TRBV5-4; CDR3 DNA: TGTGCCAGCAGCTCGGGGACAGGAGGAAACTACAATGAGCAGTTCTTC; CDR3 protein: CASSSGTGGNYNEQFF
D gene: NA; clone size: NA; J gene: TRBJ2-2; V gene: TRBV28; CDR3 DNA: TGTGCCAGCAGTTCCACCGGGGCGCGAACCGGGGAGCTGTTTTTT; CDR3 protein: CASSSTGARTGELFF
D gene: NA; clone size: NA; J gene: TRBJ2-3; V gene: TRBV4-2; CDR3 DNA: TGTGCCAGCAGCCAGAAGGACCACACAGATACGCAGTATTTT; CDR3 protein: CASSQKDHTDTQYF
D gene: TRBD1; clone size: NA; J gene: TRBJ2-7; V gene: TRBV6-5; CDR3 DNA: TGTGCCAGCAGTCCCCCCGGGACAGGGGAAGAGCAGTACTTC; CDR3 protein: CASSPPGTGEEQYF
D gene: NA; clone size: NA; J gene: TRBJ1-5; V gene: TRBV7-2; CDR3 DNA: TGTGCCAGCAGCTCGGGACCAGGGGCGACCCATCAGCCCCAGCATTTT; CDR3 protein: CASSSGPGATHQPQHF
D gene: NA; clone size: NA; J gene: TRBJ1-1; V gene: TRBV6-5; CDR3 DNA: TGTGCCAGCAGTTACGGGCCTTTGAACACTGAAGCTTTCTTT; CDR3 protein: CASSYGPLNTEAFF
D gene: NA; clone size: medium-sized; J gene: TRBJ1-1; V gene: TRBV27; CDR3 DNA: TGTGCCAGCAGTTTAAGGCGGGACACTGAAGCTTTCTTT; CDR3 protein: CASSLRRDTEAFF
D gene: NA; clone size: NA; J gene: TRBJ2-6; V gene: TRBV7-2; CDR3 DNA: TGTGCCAGCAGCTTGCAAGGGGGCTCTGGGGCCAACGTCCTGACTTTC; CDR3 protein: CASSLQGGSGANVLTF
D gene: TRBD2; clone size: NA; J gene: TRBJ2-5; V gene: TRBV5-1; CDR3 DNA: TGCGCCAGCAGCTTGGAGGGGACTAGCGGAGAGACCCAGTACTTC; CDR3 protein: CASSLEGTSGETQYF
D gene: NA; clone size: NA; J gene: TRBJ1-4; V gene: TRBV7-9; CDR3 DNA: TGTGCCAGCAGCCATAGGTGGGGTAATGAAAAACTGTTTTTT; CDR3 protein: CASSHRWGNEKLFF
D gene: NA; clone size: NA; J gene: TRBJ1-5; V gene: TRBV19; CDR3 DNA: TGTGCCAGTAGTATACTTGAGTCCGGGGGCCGGCAGCCCCAGCATTTT; CDR3 protein: CASSILESGGRQPQHF
D gene: NA; clone size: NA; J gene: TRBJ2-1; V gene: TRBV4-3; CDR3 DNA: TGCGCCAGCAGCCTGGGCTACAATGAGCAGTTCTTC; CDR3 protein: CASSLGYNEQFF
D gene: TRBD1; clone size: NA; J gene: TRBJ2-2; V gene: TRBV9; CDR3 DNA: TGTGCCAGCAGCGTAGCTTCCGGGACAGGGAACACCGGGGAGCTGTTTTTT; CDR3 protein: CASSVASGTGNTGELFF
D gene: NA; clone size: once; J gene: TRBJ1-6; V gene: TRBV14; CDR3 DNA: TGTGCCAGCAGCCAACGGACCCTTTATAATTCACCCCTCCACTTT; CDR3 protein: CASSQRTLYNSPLHF
D gene: NA; clone size: NA; J gene: TRBJ2-2; V gene: TRBV5-3; CDR3 DNA: TGTGCCAGAAGCTTGGGCAGGGGGAGGTTCTCCGGGGAGCTGTTTTTT; CDR3 protein: CARSLGRGRFSGELFF
D gene: NA; clone size: NA; J gene: TRBJ2-7; V gene: TRBV4-2; CDR3 DNA: TGTGCCAGCAGCCAGGGAGTTCGACTCTTAGAGGGGAACGAGCAGTACTTC; CDR3 protein: CASSQGVRLLEGNEQYF